This TCR beta chain was recovered during a study of blood T cell repertoires in COVID-19. Across the whole study: The United States, Italy and Spain provided the acute and convalescent COVID-19 samples.

Per the original methods: Amplification from reference gene primers served as the basis for estimated nucleated cell counts. TCRdb's table, derived via immunoSEQ multiplex PCR, lists solely in-frame clones and lacks some. The V and J calls and the clone size are those of that table, but D and trimming were determined from the DNA. The data show 120,000 to 150,000 clones, more than 75% seen once. The ends were cut back, 8 bases at V and 0 bases at J, with 4 bases in the middle. Looked up from germline, CDR1 is MDHEN and CDR2 is SYDVKM. The CDR3 is 11 residues long. The sequence derives from a woman between 35 and 50 years old with acute or convalescent COVID-19. The sample comprised peripheral blood. The chain links TRBV28 to TRBJ1-1; D is unresolved. Written as DNA, the CDR3 is TGTGCCAGCTTAATGAACACTGAAGCTTTCTTT. Translated, it gives CASLMNTEAFF.